This entry lists 19 T cell receptor beta chains sequenced from one sample in a study of spatial heterogeneity in lung cancer. Time point meaning: blood at routine non-recurrence follow-up after resection. Unsorted whole RNA samples from tumor, nontumor lung or frozen PBMC were sequenced. TCRdb independently ran MiXCR on the 5' RACE reads; one entry per CDR3 protein. The data contain around 110,000 distinct CDR3 sequences, 9% to 15% of them singletons. This specimen was PBMCs, taken at follow-up. These receptors all come from a male donor with early-stage non-small cell lung cancer.

V gene TRBV27 combines with J gene TRBJ2-1; 7 bases are shared with TRBD1. Germline CDR1 and CDR2: MNHEY and SMNVEV (reference sequence). This CDR3 is 14 amino acids long. V lost 0 bases and J lost 9; bases outside the gene matches: 5. Here the CDR3 reads CASSLSQGYVEQFF. The CDR3 coding sequence is TGTGCCAGCAGTTTATCACAGGGGTACGTTGAGCAGTTCTTC.

This clonotype appeared a few times. One end of the junction varies from germline; a read error may be responsible. This chain joins TRBV7-7 and TRBJ2-5; 11 nucleotides agree with TRBD1. The CDR3 length is 14 residues. From germline, CDR1 is SSHAT and CDR2 FNYEAQ (reference sequence). The CDR3 spells CASSRDRGGETQYF. CDR3 coding DNA: TGTGCTAGCAGCCGGGACAGGGGGGGAGAGACCCAGTACTTC.

This clonotype occurred a few times. This sequence joins TRBV14 and TRBJ1-1; unclear D gene. Trimming removed 3 bases from V and 6 bases from J, with 11 bases in between. Germline V gene data show CDR1 as SGHDN and CDR2 as FVKESK. This CDR3 is 13 amino acids long. The CDR3 here is CASSQRTPPEAFF. CDR3 DNA sequence: TGTGCCAGCAGCCAGAGGACCCCTCCTGAAGCTTTCTTT.

J is TRBJ2-1 and V is TRBV6-2 or TRBV6-3; D is tentatively TRBD1 or TRBD2 (5 bases each). This CDR3 comprises 14 residues. Germline-derived CDR1 and CDR2 are MNHEY and SVGEGT. V was cut by 5 bases and J by 6 bases, with 14 bases left in between. DNA for the CDR3: TGTGCCAGCAGTATCGACGGGACCGGCAATGAGCAGTTCTTC. Translation gives CASSIDGTGNEQFF.

This clonotype was counted at least ten times. The rearrangement uses TRBV12-3 or TRBV12-4 and TRBJ1-1; tentative D call: TRBD1 (5 bases). The CDR3 covers 15 residues. The V gene lost 5 bases and the J gene lost 4 bases, with 17 bases spanning the gap. The CDR3 region has the DNA TGTGCCAGCAGTCGGGGACCGCCCATGGGCACTGAAGCTTTCTTT. This sequence encodes CASSRGPPMGTEAFF.

This clonotype was counted at least ten times. CDR3: CASSQDGTGGGNTIYF. The CDR3 coding sequence is TGTGCCAGCAGCCAAGATGGGACAGGGGGCGGAAACACCATATATTTT. V is TRBV4-2 and J is TRBJ1-3; 12 nucleotides line up with TRBD1. This CDR3 is built from 16 residues. Trimming took 0 bases from V and 4 from J; bases not matched to a gene: 1. Per germline, CDR1 LGHNA and CDR2 YNFKEQ.

This clonotype was detected ten times or more. The gene calls are TRBV9 and TRBJ2-1, with D possibly matching TRBD2 (6 bases). V was cut by 3 bases and J by 0 bases, with 13 bases left in between. Germline loops: CDR1 SGDLS, CDR2 YYNGEE. CDR3 length equals 16 residues. CDR3 region: CASSGAHGSSYNEQFF. In DNA, the CDR3 is TGTGCCAGCAGCGGGGCCCACGGGAGCTCCTACAATGAGCAGTTCTTC.

Only a few counts were recorded for this clonotype. The rearrangement uses TRBV5-1 and TRBJ2-1; perhaps TRBD2 as D (5 bases). CDR1 SGHRS and CDR2 YFSETQ come from the germline V gene. The CDR3 is 14 residues long. The V end was cut by 4 bases, the J end by 5 bases, with 13 bases between. The CDR3 sequence is CASSTELENNEQFF. The CDR3 coding sequence is TGCGCCAGCAGCACCGAACTAGAGAACAATGAGCAGTTCTTC.

This clonotype appeared many times. The chain recombines TRBV2 with TRBJ1-4; 8 bases are a match to TRBD1. CDR1 is SNHLY and CDR2 is FYNNEI in the germline V gene. J gave up 4 bases and V 4 bases, and 2 bases lay outside the gene matches. This CDR3 spans 14 amino acids. The CDR3 is CASSVDRVNEKLFF. Here the CDR3 DNA reads TGTGCCAGCAGTGTGGACAGGGTTAATGAAAAACTGTTTTTT.

The V gene is TRBV9, the J gene TRBJ1-2; tentative D call: TRBD1 (5 bases). CDR1 and CDR2 (germline): SGDLS, YYNGEE. This CDR3 has 15 residues. The germline V and J ends were trimmed by 2 bases and 4 bases, with 15 bases remaining between them. The CDR3 is CASSVTWGSGYGYTF. As DNA, the CDR3 is TGTGCCAGCAGCGTCACCTGGGGCAGTGGCTATGGCTACACCTTC. The full variable domain, completed using reference TRBV9 and TRBJ1-2, is DSGVTQTPKHLITATGQRVTLRCSPRSGDLSVYWYQQSLDQGLQFLIQYYNGEERAKGNILERFSAQQFPDLHSELNLSSLELGDSALYFCASSVTWGSGYGYTFGSGTRLTVV.

This clonotype was seen repeatedly, ten times or more. V and J are TRBV27 and TRBJ1-6; the D gene is possibly TRBD1 (6 bases). Looked up from germline, CDR1 is MNHEY and CDR2 is SMNVEV (reference sequence). With 6 bases removed from V and 7 bases from J, the gap between germline ends came to 16 bases. The CDR3 loop spans 15 amino acids. The CDR3 loop reads CASSNAGGLNSPLHF. The DNA for the CDR3 is TGTGCCAGCAGCAACGCCGGGGGGCTAAATTCACCCCTCCACTTT.

The gene calls are TRBV27 and TRBJ2-1; 9 bases are shared with TRBD1. Losses at the gene ends were 5 bases for V and 7 bases for J; bases not matched to a gene: 12. CDR1 and CDR2 (germline): MNHEY, SMNVEV (reference sequence). The CDR3 is 16 residues long. CDR3 sequence: CASSPPPGQGSNEQFF. DNA of the CDR3: TGTGCCAGCAGTCCACCCCCGGGACAGGGTAGTAATGAGCAGTTCTTC.

This clonotype has just a few counts. V gene TRBV5-1 combines with J gene TRBJ2-1, with a possible D match to TRBD1 (6 bases). The CDR3 is 15 residues long. V was pared by 4 bases and J by 2 bases, with 13 bases between. Germline loops: CDR1 SGHRS, CDR2 YFSETQ. The CDR3 spells CASSLDRPTYNEQFF. As DNA, the CDR3 is TGCGCCAGCAGCCTGGACAGACCTACCTACAATGAGCAGTTCTTC.

The table lists this clonotype with many counts. J is TRBJ1-2 and V is TRBV6-6, with TRBD1 identical over 10 bases. Germline CDR1 MNHNY, CDR2 SVGAGI (reference sequence). With 7 bases clipped from V and 8 bases from J, the junction kept 10 bases outside the gene matches. This CDR3 is 14 amino acids long. DNA for the CDR3: TGTGCCAGCACTACGGCCGGGACAGGGGACGGCTACACCTTC. This codes for CASTTAGTGDGYTF.

In its sample, this clonotype was seen a few times. This chain joins TRBV5-1 and TRBJ1-2; D not resolved. This CDR3 has 18 amino acids. V shed 0 bases and J shed 5 bases, with 23 bases lying between them. Germline CDR1 SGHRS, CDR2 YFSETQ. CDR3 loop: CASSLADDHSEGTYGYTF. For the CDR3, the DNA is TGCGCCAGCAGCTTGGCCGATGACCACAGCGAAGGCACTTATGGCTACACCTTC.

This clonotype was picked up a small number of times. This rearrangement joins TRBV5-6 to TRBJ1-6; unclear D gene. The CDR3 sequence is 18 residues long. Germline CDR1 is SGHDT and CDR2 is YYEEEE. V was shortened by 0 bases and J by 0 bases, with 13 bases between the two germline ends. The DNA for the CDR3 is TGTGCCAGCAGCTTGGAGGGTGAACTAAGCTCCTATAATTCACCCCTCCACTTT. Translation: CASSLEGELSSYNSPLHF.

This clonotype was counted only a few times. This sequence joins TRBV7-2 and TRBJ2-5; 10 nucleotides align to TRBD2. Germline V gene data show CDR1 as SGHTA and CDR2 as FQGNSA. The length of the CDR3 is 15 residues. The J segment lost 4 bases and the V segment lost 2 bases, leaving 4 bases of the junction unmatched. Written as DNA, the CDR3 is TGTGCCAGCAGCTTACTAGCGGGGGTAGGAGAGACCCAGTACTTC. Translated, it gives CASSLLAGVGETQYF.

This clonotype was detected only a few times. The J gene is TRBJ2-1, the V gene TRBV2; tentative D call: TRBD1 (5 bases). The V end lost 5 bases, the J end lost 4 bases, and 15 bases lay between the germline ends. The CDR3 consists of 15 residues. The germline gives CDR1 SNHLY, CDR2 FYNNEI. This CDR3 reads CASSLTVGSYNEQFF. In DNA form, the CDR3 reads TGTGCCAGCAGTTTGACAGTGGGCAGTTACAATGAGCAGTTCTTC.

V gene TRBV2 combines with J gene TRBJ1-2; tentative D call: TRBD1 (5 bases). CDR3 length: 13 amino acids. Between the trimmed V and J ends, which lost 7 bases and 0 bases, there was a span of 9 bases. Germline V gives CDR1 SNHLY, CDR2 FYNNEI. For the CDR3, the DNA is TGTGCCAGCACCCAGGGTCCTAACTATGGCTACACCTTC. Translation: CASTQGPNYGYTF.